Following are 26 T cell receptor beta chains from one sample sequenced in a study of control samples from healthy donors and cancer patients. Repertoires were generated with immunoSEQ multiplex PCR, while TCRdb's copy carries only in-frame clones and drops some. The sample shows 120,000 to 150,000 clones, about 89% of them seen only once. The sample comprised blood. All receptors come from a man between 18 and 29 years old in good health.

The V gene is TRBV4-3, the J gene TRBJ2-7; 7 positions match TRBD2. This CDR3 is 14 amino acids long. Looked up from germline, CDR1 is LGHNA and CDR2 is YSLEER. V trimming: 6 bases; J trimming: 7 bases; junction bases outside the gene matches: 12. The CDR3 protein is CASRHTGTGGEQYF. CDR3 nucleotides: TGCGCCAGCAGACATACCGGGACGGGAGGAGAGCAGTACTTC.

V and J are TRBV4-1 and TRBJ2-2; D is unclear. The CDR3 is made up of 14 amino acids. Per the germline V gene, CDR1 is MGHRA and CDR2 is YSYEKL. Trimming stripped 3 bases from V and 1 base from J, with 6 bases between. CDR3 in amino acids: CASSQTENTGELFF. For the CDR3, the DNA is TGCGCCAGCAGCCAGACGGAGAACACCGGGGAGCTGTTTTTT.

This chain joins TRBV3-1 (or the pseudogene TRBV3-2) and TRBJ2-1, with 12 bases that match TRBD2. Germline CDR1 is LGHDT and CDR2 is YNNKEL (reference sequence). V gave up 0 bases and J gave up 6 bases; unmatched junction bases: 12. The CDR3 is made up of 19 amino acids. The CDR3, as DNA: TGTGCCAGCAGCCAAGATAGCCTAGCGGGGGGGCTCATATTCAATGAGCAGTTCTTC. As protein: CASSQDSLAGGLIFNEQFF.

This rearrangement joins TRBV4-1 to TRBJ1-2; no clear D gene. CDR3 length equals 15 residues. V gave up 1 base and J gave up 2 bases, with 11 bases separating them. Germline assignment: CDR1 MGHRA and CDR2 YSYEKL. CDR3 sequence: CASSQVSDGNYGYTF. The CDR3 bases are TGCGCCAGCAGCCAAGTTTCGGACGGAAACTATGGCTACACCTTC.

The table lists this clone with a few counts. The rearrangement joins TRBV7-9 to TRBJ1-3; D not certain. V lost 7 bases, J lost 0 bases, and 10 bases lay in between. The length of the CDR3 is 14 residues. The germline V gene has CDR1 SEHNR and CDR2 FQNEAQ (reference sequence). The CDR3: CASTTRDSGNTIYF. The CDR3 DNA reads as TGTGCCAGCACCACAAGGGACTCTGGAAACACCATATATTTT. The complete variable domain, with remaining parts taken from reference TRBV7-9 and TRBJ1-3, reads DTGVSQNPRHKITKRGQNVTFRCDPISEHNRLYWYRQTLGQGPEFLTYFQNEAQLEKSRLLSDRFSAERPKGSFSTLEIQRTEQGDSAMYLCASTTRDSGNTIYFGEGSWLTVV.

This sequence joins TRBV10-3 and TRBJ2-5; D uncertain. Trimming took 7 bases from V and 1 from J, leaving 10 bases between them. The CDR3 spans 13 residues. Germline values: CDR1 ENHRY, CDR2 SYGVKD. CDR3 protein: CAIMEQLQETQYF. The CDR3 DNA follows: TGTGCCATCATGGAACAGCTCCAAGAGACCCAGTACTTC.

The chain is built from TRBV7-9 and TRBJ1-1; D is perhaps TRBD1 (6 bases). Trimming stripped 8 bases from V and 5 bases from J, with 15 bases between. The CDR3 runs to 13 residues. Germline V lookup: CDR1 SEHNR, CDR2 FQNEAQ (reference sequence). The CDR3 region has the DNA TGTGCCAGCCGAGACAGGTTGGGGACTGAAGCTTTCTTT. Its protein product is CASRDRLGTEAFF.

In DNA, the CDR3 is TGTGCCAGCAGTTATACCCCTAGCACCGGGGAGCTGTTTTTT. Protein product: CASSYTPSTGELFF. The rearrangement uses TRBV6-6 and TRBJ2-2; D gene uncertain. In germline, CDR1 is MNHNY, CDR2 SVGAGI (reference sequence). The V and J ends lost 3 bases and 4 bases respectively, with 9 bases between them. The CDR3 runs to 14 residues.

The chain has TRBV28 and TRBJ1-6, with a tentative D call TRBD1 (5 bases). With 7 bases removed from V and 6 bases from J, the gap between germline ends came to 10 bases. The CDR3 spans 13 residues. Germline V lookup: CDR1 MDHEN, CDR2 SYDVKM. Here the CDR3 reads CASNRQGNSPLHF. The CDR3 DNA is TGTGCCAGCAATCGTCAGGGTAATTCACCCCTCCACTTT.

The chain has TRBV5-4 and TRBJ2-3; no clear D. This CDR3 has 16 residues. CDR1 is SGHNT and CDR2 is YYREEE in the germline V gene (reference sequence). Trimming pared 0 bases from V and 0 bases from J, leaving 11 bases between. CDR3: CASSLDPAPSTDTQYF. CDR3 nucleotides: TGTGCCAGCAGCTTGGACCCGGCCCCTAGCACAGATACGCAGTATTTT.

This clone appeared once. CDR3 DNA: TGTGCCAGTAGTATACACAGGGGCGGCAATCAGCCCCAGCATTTT. It yields the protein CASSIHRGGNQPQHF. The genes are TRBV19 and TRBJ1-5; 7 bases align to TRBD1. V was pared by 2 bases and J by 2 bases, with 3 bases of the junction left unmatched. This CDR3 spans 15 amino acids. Germline V gene sequence: CDR1 LNHDA, CDR2 SQIVND (reference sequence).

The genes are TRBV11-2 and TRBJ1-2; D not certain. V lost 4 bases to trimming and J lost 6 bases, with 15 bases between them. This CDR3 comprises 14 residues. The germline V gene encodes CDR1 SGHAT and CDR2 FQNNGV. CDR3 sequence reads: CASSSHIGGDGYTF. CDR3 in DNA: TGTGCCAGCAGCTCGCACATAGGTGGGGATGGCTACACCTTC.

This clone was recorded once. The V and J genes are TRBV28 and TRBJ2-4; 11 bases match TRBD2. The J segment lost 8 bases and the V segment lost 4 bases, leaving 7 bases of the junction unmatched. CDR3 length: 15 residues. CDR1 MDHEN and CDR2 SYDVKM come from the germline V gene. CDR3 sequence: CASSSVAGGRYIQYF. The CDR3 DNA reads TGTGCCAGCAGTTCCGTAGCGGGGGGGCGATACATTCAGTACTTC.

This chain connects TRBV7-9 to TRBJ2-5, with D possibly being TRBD1 (7 bases). The CDR3 is 16 amino acids. Germline CDR1 reads SEHNR; CDR2 reads FQNEAQ (reference sequence). The V and J ends lost 4 bases and 5 bases respectively, with 20 bases between them. The CDR3 region is CASSSPDREAGETQYF. In nucleotides, the CDR3 is TGTGCCAGCAGCTCACCCGACAGGGAGGCAGGGGAGACCCAGTACTTC.

The chain employs TRBV4-3 and TRBJ1-5; D is possibly TRBD1 (5 bases). The CDR3 is 16 amino acids. V was trimmed by 0 bases and J by 4 bases, leaving 13 bases between them. Germline CDR1 and CDR2: LGHNA and YSLEER. The CDR3 bases are TGCGCCAGCAGCCAAGATTGGCTCGACAGTAATCAGCCCCAGCATTTT. It translates to CASSQDWLDSNQPQHF.

The rearrangement joins TRBV11-2 to TRBJ1-2; D perhaps matches TRBD1 (5 bases). CDR1 is SGHAT and CDR2 is FQNNGV in the germline V gene. V lost 5 bases and J 4 bases, leaving 14 bases between the germline ends. This CDR3 has 14 residues. The CDR3 sequence is CASSPGDGSYGYTF. The CDR3 DNA reads TGTGCCAGCAGCCCGGGGGACGGGAGCTATGGCTACACCTTC.

V and J are TRBV6-6 and TRBJ1-3, with D tentatively TRBD1 (5 bases). Trimming pared 6 bases from V and 0 bases from J, leaving 12 bases between. The CDR3 is 15 residues long. Germline values: CDR1 MNHNY, CDR2 SVGAGI (reference sequence). The chain's CDR3 is CASSRDVSSGNTIYF. Here the CDR3 DNA reads TGTGCCAGCAGCCGGGACGTGAGCTCTGGAAACACCATATATTTT.

The chain recombines TRBV28 with TRBJ1-3; no clear D gene. Trimming took 3 bases from V and 0 from J, leaving 9 bases between them. This CDR3 region has 15 residues. The germline CDR1 and CDR2 sequences are MDHEN and SYDVKM. The CDR3 region is CASSLSGISGNTIYF. The DNA of the CDR3 is TGTGCCAGCAGTTTGTCGGGTATCTCTGGAAACACCATATATTTT.

The chain links TRBV9 to TRBJ2-5; possible D gene TRBD2, 6 bases. Between the trimmed V and J ends, which lost 0 bases and 4 bases, there was a span of 13 bases. This CDR3 is 15 amino acids long. Germline CDR1 SGDLS, CDR2 YYNGEE. The CDR3 DNA sequence: TGTGCCAGCAGCGTAGATTCCGGGAGAGGAGAGACCCAGTACTTC. Its protein is CASSVDSGRGETQYF.

The chain combines TRBV6-4 with TRBJ1-1; D not resolved. V was clipped by 6 bases and J by 5 bases, with 13 bases between them. This CDR3 has 13 residues. Germline V gives CDR1 MRHNA, CDR2 SNTAGT. The CDR3 bases are TGTGCCAGCAGCGAGGATGGGGAAACTGAAGCTTTCTTT. The encoded protein is CASSEDGETEAFF.

In its sample, this clone was seen a few times. This rearrangement joins TRBV5-1 to TRBJ2-2, with D hard to call. The V gene's germline CDR1 is SGHRS and CDR2 YFSETQ. V was clipped by 0 bases and J by 3 bases, with 15 bases between them. CDR3 size: 17 residues. The CDR3 protein is CASSLAGRSSDTGELFF. CDR3 nucleotide sequence: TGCGCCAGCAGCTTGGCCGGACGGAGTTCGGACACCGGGGAGCTGTTTTTT.

The gene calls are TRBV7-2 and TRBJ1-3; D gene uncertain. CDR1 SGHTA and CDR2 FQGNSA come from the germline V gene. The CDR3 contains 14 residues. V dropped 1 base and J dropped 4 bases, with 8 bases sitting between them. CDR3 residues: CASSLGLFGNTIYF. The CDR3 coding sequence is TGTGCCAGCAGCTTAGGGTTGTTCGGAAACACCATATATTTT.

This clone appeared a single time. The genes are TRBV6-7 and TRBJ1-1; D possibly corresponds to TRBD1 (5 bases). TRBV6-7 is filed as an ORF, its function uncertain. This CDR3 is 16 amino acids long. V lost 0 bases, J lost 1 base, and 12 bases lay in between. For the CDR3, the DNA is TGTGCCAGCAGTTACTCGAGGGACCACGGGAACACTGAAGCTTTCTTT. It translates to CASSYSRDHGNTEAFF.

V is TRBV5-8 and J is TRBJ2-5; 10 bases match TRBD2. This CDR3 has 16 amino acids. CDR1 SGHTS and CDR2 YDEGEE come from the germline V gene. With 0 bases clipped from V and 2 bases from J, the junction kept 4 bases outside the gene matches. CDR3 bases: TGTGCCAGCAGCTTGGGGGGACTAGCGCCTCAAGAGACCCAGTACTTC. It yields the protein CASSLGGLAPQETQYF.

The J gene is TRBJ2-7, the V gene TRBV5-6; tentative D call: TRBD1 (5 bases). Trimming removed 4 bases at V and 1 base at J, with 9 bases between. The CDR3 extends over 13 amino acids. Germline V gives CDR1 SGHDT, CDR2 YYEEEE. The CDR3 reads CASSPQVSYEQYF. CDR3 coding DNA: TGTGCCAGCAGCCCACAGGTTTCCTACGAGCAGTACTTC.

The chain couples TRBV4-1 to TRBJ1-1; a weak D match, TRBD1 (5 bases). CDR3 length equals 15 residues. Trimming cost V 2 bases and J 3 bases, with 13 bases left between them. Germline V CDR1 and CDR2: MGHRA, YSYEKL. The CDR3 loop is CASSQSGSDYTEAFF. CDR3 bases: TGCGCCAGCAGCCAATCAGGGTCGGATTACACTGAAGCTTTCTTT.